The 6 T cell receptor beta chains below come from one sample, sequenced in a study of T cell repertoires in cytomegalovirus infection. TCRdb called the reads again in MiXCR, with one record for every CDR3 protein. The sample consists of hundreds of thousands of distinct CDR3 sequences, 35% of them appearing once. What was sequenced was PBMCs. Source of these receptors: a human donor in good health (CMV status not recorded). Some clones in this sample may be carry-over from other donors' samples.

This clonotype was counted ten times or more. V usage is TRBV12-3 or TRBV12-4 and J usage is TRBJ1-5; 7 positions match TRBD1. This CDR3 is 16 amino acids long. Losses at the gene ends were 1 base for V and 3 bases for J; bases not matched to a gene: 6. This CDR3 is CASSLVAGGLNQPQHF. In nucleotides, the CDR3 is TGTGCCAGCAGTTTAGTGGCAGGGGGACTCAATCAGCCCCAGCATTTT.

This chain joins TRBV5-6 and TRBJ2-3; 9 bases line up with TRBD1. Trimming removed 6 bases from V and 2 bases from J; junction bases left unmatched: 10. The V gene's germline CDR1 is SGHDT and CDR2 YYEEEE. The CDR3 loop spans 16 amino acids. CDR3 coding DNA: TGTGCCAGCACCCCAGAGGGACAGGGCATCACAGATACGCAGTATTTT. Protein product: CASTPEGQGITDTQYF.

This clonotype was counted between two and nine times. The chain carries TRBV4-2 and TRBJ2-7, with 10 bases lining up with TRBD1. Germline CDR1 LGHNA, CDR2 YNFKEQ. The CDR3 is made up of 16 amino acids. V lost 0 bases and J lost 3; bases outside the gene matches: 5. The CDR3 coding sequence is TGTGCCAGCAGCCAAGATTGGGACAGGGGTATCTACGAGCAGTACTTC. Its translation is CASSQDWDRGIYEQYF.

As concerns this clonotype: One end of the junction varies from germline; a read error may be responsible. The CDR3 sequence: CASSLGPNKEQFF. Here the CDR3 DNA reads TGTGCCAGCAGCTTAGGCCCTAACAAGGAGCAGTTCTTC. The chain has TRBV7-9 and TRBJ2-1, with D unclear. The CDR3 extends over 13 amino acids. Per the germline V gene, CDR1 is SEHNR and CDR2 is FQNEAQ (reference sequence).

The chain carries TRBV7-6 and TRBJ2-7, with no clear D. CDR3 length equals 13 residues. Germline V CDR1 and CDR2: SGHVS, FNYEAQ. V shed 1 base and J shed 5 bases, with 9 bases lying between them. The CDR3 sequence: CASSLVPVDEQYF. CDR3 coding DNA: TGTGCCAGCAGCTTAGTCCCGGTGGACGAGCAGTACTTC. The full variable domain, its missing parts supplied by reference TRBV7-6 and TRBJ2-7, is GAGVSQSPRYKVTKRGQDVALRCDPISGHVSLYWYRQALGQGPEFLTYFNYEAQQDKSGLPNDRFSAERPEGSISTLTIQRTEQRDSAMYRCASSLVPVDEQYFGPGTRLTVT.

This clonotype has a single count. CDR3 in DNA: TGTGCCAGCAGATTCCGGAAGAACGAGCAGTACTTC. It is translated as CASRFRKNEQYF. The J gene is TRBJ2-7, the V gene TRBV6-4; D unresolved. Germline V gene data show CDR1 as MRHNA and CDR2 as SNTAGT. V was trimmed by 6 bases and J by 5 bases, leaving 11 bases between them. This CDR3 has 12 amino acids.